The 20 T cell receptor beta chains listed next were all sequenced from one sample in a study of T cells in Graves' hyperthyroidism and ophthalmopathy. Amplification of TCR beta CDR3 regions was performed using RNA transcripts as template. The HTBI primer set was used in a first-round RT-PCR of the TCR CDR3. TCRdb reprocessed the multiplex PCR reads with MiXCR, giving one entry per CDR3 protein. The sample contains hundreds of thousands of distinct CDR3 sequences, roughly 46% of which appear only once. The source material was peripheral blood or thyroid tissue (not recorded which). Receptors were obtained from a woman under 30 with Graves' hyperthyroidism.

This clonotype showed up many times. This sequence joins TRBV7-9 and TRBJ2-5; 7 bases agree with TRBD1. CDR1 and CDR2 (germline): SEHNR, FQNEAQ (reference sequence). The CDR3 extends over 14 amino acids. Trimming removed 3 bases from V and 4 bases from J; junction bases left unmatched: 5. CDR3 bases: TGTGCCAGCAGCTTGGGACAGATGATAGAGACCCAGTACTTC. Its protein is CASSLGQMIETQYF.

The chain joins TRBV20-1 to TRBJ1-4, with D perhaps TRBD1 (6 bases). The germline V and J ends were trimmed by 7 bases and 0 bases, with 15 bases remaining between them. This CDR3 has 15 residues. Germline lookup yields CDR1 DFQATT and CDR2 SNEGSKA (reference sequence). The CDR3 loop is CSVRGQIATNEKLFF. The CDR3 nucleotides are TGCAGTGTGCGGGGACAAATTGCAACTAATGAAAAACTGTTTTTT.

V is TRBV20-1 and J is TRBJ1-2, with a weak D call TRBD1 (6 bases). V was shortened by 5 bases and J by 0 bases, with 13 bases between the two germline ends. CDR3 length: 14 residues. Germline-derived CDR1 and CDR2 are DFQATT and SNEGSKA (reference sequence). The CDR3, as DNA: TGCAGTGCTCGCTGGACAGAACCTAACTATGGCTACACCTTC. This translates into CSARWTEPNYGYTF.

Turning to this clonotype: Its ends do not fully match the called genes, so a read error is possible. The gene calls are TRBV5-1 and TRBJ2-6, with D perhaps being TRBD1 or TRBD2 (5 bases each). This CDR3 contains 13 residues. Germline V CDR1 and CDR2: SGHRS, YFSETQ. CDR3: CASSLRGGDTEAF. For the CDR3, the DNA is TGCGCCAGCAGCTTGCGGGGCGGCGACACTGAAGCTTTC.

This clonotype showed up just a few times. V and J are TRBV9 and TRBJ2-7; the match to TRBD1 covers 9 bases. Looked up from germline, CDR1 is SGDLS and CDR2 is YYNGEE. This CDR3 comprises 15 residues. J was trimmed by 3 bases and V by 0 bases; bases with no gene match: 4. CDR3 amino acids: CASSVAGGQGYEQYF. The CDR3 DNA sequence: TGTGCCAGCAGCGTAGCTGGGGGACAGGGCTACGAGCAGTACTTC.

The chain is built from TRBV7-9 and TRBJ2-3; D might be TRBD2 (6 bases). The ends were cut back, 5 bases at V and 3 bases at J, with 12 bases in the middle. The CDR3 covers 14 residues. From germline, CDR1 is SEHNR and CDR2 FQNEAQ (reference sequence). The CDR3 DNA is TGTGCCAGCAGCGTGACTAGTGAAACAGATACGCAGTATTTT. It specifies CASSVTSETDTQYF.

V is TRBV2 and J is TRBJ2-7; TRBD2 aligns across 10 bases. Trimming removed 5 bases from V and 2 bases from J; junction bases left unmatched: 9. CDR1 and CDR2 from the germline V gene are SNHLY and FYNNEI. CDR3 length: 16 residues. CDR3 coding DNA: TGTGCCAGCAGTCCGTACTCTAGCGGGAGCACCTACGAGCAGTACTTC. Translation: CASSPYSSGSTYEQYF.

The J gene is TRBJ1-1, the V gene TRBV19; D call uncertain. Germline loops: CDR1 LNHDA, CDR2 SQIVND (reference sequence). The CDR3 is made up of 11 amino acids. V lost 7 bases and J 4 bases, leaving 7 bases between the germline ends. The CDR3 DNA reads TGTGCCAGTAATCTCGGCACTGAAGCTTTCTTT. This encodes CASNLGTEAFF.

About this clonotype: The conserved final phenylalanine or tryptophan is absent from the CDR3, which likely points to a read error. It is unclear where the CDR3 begins or ends on the DNA, so no DNA is shown, and the CDR3 is as TCRdb lists it. The chain employs TRBV20-1 and TRBJ2-7; TRBD1, the table's D call, was not compared with the DNA. Both ends counted, the CDR3 spans 8 residues. Per germline, CDR1 DFQATT and CDR2 SNEGSKA (reference sequence). The CDR3 here is CSVPRRAG.

V is TRBV2 and J is TRBJ2-7, with 9 bases matching TRBD1. V dropped 7 bases and J dropped 8; count of bases not matched to a gene: 12. Germline CDR1 is SNHLY and CDR2 is FYNNEI. This CDR3 is built from 14 residues. The CDR3 nucleotides are TGTGCCAGCAATGCCGGGACAGGGCCAGACAAGCAGTACTTC. The encoded protein is CASNAGTGPDKQYF.

The CDR3 nucleotides read TGTGCCAGCAGCCCTCTAGGATTCTTGGGAGGCTACACCTTC. Its translation: CASSPLGFLGGYTF. This chain joins TRBV2 and TRBJ1-2; D not certain. This CDR3 spans 14 amino acids. V shed 6 bases and J shed 8 bases, with 19 bases lying between them. Germline-derived CDR1 and CDR2 are SNHLY and FYNNEI.

This clonotype occurred a few times. An end of the junction does not agree with germline; a read error may underlie this. J is TRBJ1-5 and V is TRBV7-9; D possibly corresponds to TRBD1 (6 bases). The CDR3 consists of 18 residues. Germline values: CDR1 SEHNR, CDR2 FQNEAQ (reference sequence). The CDR3 DNA reads as TGTGCCAGCAGTTTAGGGTTTTTGCGGGGGCGAAGGAATCAGCCCCAGCATTTT. As protein: CASSLGFLRGRRNQPQHF.

Of note for this clonotype: At one end, the junction sequence differs from germline, possibly due to a read error. The chain uses TRBV5-1 and TRBJ2-7; 12 nucleotides match TRBD2. The CDR3 covers 18 residues. The germline V gene has CDR1 SGHRS and CDR2 YFSETQ. The CDR3 DNA is TGTGCCAGCAGCTTGCGAGGTACGACTAGCGGGAGTTCCTACGAGCAGTACTTC. Protein: CASSLRGTTSGSSYEQYF.

In its sample, this clonotype was seen a few times. The CDR3 sequence: CSARDRGSREKLFF. The CDR3 DNA is TGCAGTGCTAGGGACAGGGGATCACGTGAAAAACTGTTTTTT. V gene TRBV20-1 combines with J gene TRBJ1-4, with 9 bases aligning to TRBD1. Germline CDR1 reads DFQATT; CDR2 reads SNEGSKA (reference sequence). There are 14 residues in the CDR3. V lost 3 bases and J lost 7; bases outside the gene matches: 6.

The gene calls are TRBV29-1 and TRBJ1-2; D is ambiguous. V gave up 8 bases and J gave up 6 bases, with 19 bases separating them. Germline V gene data show CDR1 as SQVTM and CDR2 as ANQGSEA. The CDR3 length is 13 residues. As DNA, the CDR3 is TGCAGCCCCCACCCTCCCATCAACGATGGCTACACCTTC. Protein: CSPHPPINDGYTF.

This chain connects TRBV7-9 to TRBJ2-6, with no clear D. The V gene lost 7 bases and the J gene lost 5 bases, with 6 bases spanning the gap. The CDR3 runs to 12 residues. Germline assignment: CDR1 SEHNR and CDR2 FQNEAQ (reference sequence). CDR3 sequence (DNA): TGTGCCAGCAAAGACAGGGCCAACGTCCTGACTTTC. It yields the protein CASKDRANVLTF. Using reference TRBV7-9 and TRBJ2-6 for the parts outside the CDR3, the full variable domain is DTGVSQNPRHKITKRGQNVTFRCDPISEHNRLYWYRQTLGQGPEFLTYFQNEAQLEKSRLLSDRFSAERPKGSFSTLEIQRTEQGDSAMYLCASKDRANVLTFGAGSRLTVL.

V gene TRBV7-2 combines with J gene TRBJ1-2; 9 bases match TRBD1. The CDR3 runs 15 residues. CDR1 and CDR2 from the germline V gene are SGHTA and FQGNSA. V shed 7 bases and J 3 bases; nucleotides not matched to a gene: 9. CDR3 nucleotide sequence: TGTGCCAGCACCCCGGGACAGGGATCGGACTATGGCTACACCTTC. Translation gives CASTPGQGSDYGYTF.

This clonotype was seen just once. The CDR3: CASSLGGWDEQYF. CDR3 coding DNA: TGTGCCAGCAGCTTAGGTGGGTGGGACGAGCAGTACTTC. The chain carries TRBV7-2 and TRBJ2-7; D not certain. CDR3 length: 13 amino acids. Per germline, CDR1 SGHTA and CDR2 FQGNSA. The germline V and J ends were trimmed by 1 base and 5 bases, with 9 bases remaining between them.

This clonotype was detected ten times or more. The chain links TRBV10-3 to TRBJ1-1; TRBD1 might be the D (6 bases). V dropped 6 bases and J dropped 1 base, with 12 bases sitting between them. CDR3 length: 14 amino acids. CDR1 and CDR2 (germline): ENHRY, SYGVKD. The CDR3 protein is CAIRGDITNTEAFF. The CDR3 DNA follows: TGTGCCATCAGGGGGGACATAACGAACACTGAAGCTTTCTTT.

In this sample, this clonotype turned up many times. The J gene is TRBJ1-6, the V gene TRBV2; D remains ambiguous. Germline V gives CDR1 SNHLY, CDR2 FYNNEI. The germline V and J ends were trimmed by 6 bases and 7 bases, with 10 bases remaining between them. The CDR3 extends over 13 amino acids. The CDR3 DNA sequence: TGTGCCAGCAGCGGGCAGATCAATTCACCCCTCCACTTT. Translated: CASSGQINSPLHF.